Shown below are 28 T cell receptor beta chains from a single sample sequenced in a study of human T cells and chemical hapten exposure. Time point described: pre-sensitization, week 0. Treatment given: therapeutic diphenylcyclopropenone sensitization with weekly scalp DPC. TCRdb reanalysed the RACE reads using MiXCR and keeps one entry per CDR3 protein. The data hold 35,000 to 40,000 distinct CDR3 sequences, with about 10% observed a single time. This material consisted of whole blood, taken in connection with sensitization to the hapten diphenylcyclopropenone (DPC). The origin of the receptors is a man aged 25-45 years with alopecia areata. Some clones in this sample may be carry-over from other donors' samples.

This clonotype occurred many times. The CDR3 protein is CASSNPAGGSYNEQFF. The CDR3, as DNA: TGTGCCAGCAGTAATCCAGCGGGAGGATCCTACAATGAGCAGTTCTTC. The chain combines TRBV27 with TRBJ2-1, with TRBD2 matching over 9 bases. With 5 bases clipped from V and 1 base from J, the junction kept 6 bases outside the gene matches. CDR1 and CDR2 (germline): MNHEY, SMNVEV (reference sequence). This CDR3 has 16 residues.

The V call is TRBV7-8, the J call TRBJ2-5; TRBD1 matches at 10 bases. The length of the CDR3 is 16 residues. V shed 5 bases and J 4 bases; nucleotides not matched to a gene: 10. Germline lookup yields CDR1 SGHVS and CDR2 FQNEAQ. The CDR3 is CASSPTTGGLRETQYF. In nucleotides, the CDR3 is TGTGCCAGCAGCCCAACGACAGGGGGCCTCCGAGAGACCCAGTACTTC.

The chain carries TRBV10-3 and TRBJ2-1; D may be TRBD1 or TRBD2 (7 bases each). The CDR3 length is 15 residues. V was trimmed by 4 bases and J by 9 bases, leaving 19 bases between them. Germline V gene sequence: CDR1 ENHRY, CDR2 SYGVKD. The CDR3 sequence: CAISGSSGGEGEQFF. CDR3 bases: TGTGCCATCAGTGGATCTTCAGGGGGGGAAGGTGAGCAGTTCTTC.

This clonotype was seen at least ten times. The chain joins TRBV20-1 to TRBJ2-1; D not certain. V dropped 2 bases and J dropped 10 bases, with 15 bases sitting between them. This CDR3 spans 13 amino acids. Germline V gene data show CDR1 as DFQATT and CDR2 as SNEGSKA (reference sequence). CDR3 sequence (DNA): TGCAGTGCTAGAAGCACTCCCCACGGGGAGCAGTTCTTC. Translated, it gives CSARSTPHGEQFF.

This clonotype was observed a few times. V usage is TRBV7-9 and J usage is TRBJ2-4; TRBD1 matches at 7 bases. The trim removed 5 bases at V and 0 bases at J, leaving 7 bases unmatched. Germline V gene sequence: CDR1 SEHNR, CDR2 FQNEAQ (reference sequence). The CDR3 extends over 16 amino acids. The CDR3, as DNA: TGTGCCAGCAGCCCTCAACAGGGGTTAGCCAAAAACATTCAGTACTTC. Protein: CASSPQQGLAKNIQYF.

J is TRBJ1-2 and V is TRBV7-3; 7 bases are a match to TRBD1. The CDR3 is made up of 13 amino acids. Germline values: CDR1 SGHTA, CDR2 FQGTGA. V lost 8 bases to trimming and J lost 3 bases; unmatched junction nucleotides: 6. Written as DNA, the CDR3 is TGTGCCAGCTCGGACAGGTGGGACTATGGCTACACCTTC. Its protein product is CASSDRWDYGYTF.

This clonotype has ten or more counts. The chain is built from TRBV5-1 and TRBJ1-4; 7 positions agree with TRBD1. V lost 3 bases and J lost 5; bases outside the gene matches: 7. Germline loops: CDR1 SGHRS, CDR2 YFSETQ. CDR3 length: 15 residues. Here the CDR3 reads CASSSDGTANEKLFF. The DNA for the CDR3 is TGCGCCAGCAGCTCGGACGGGACAGCAAATGAAAAACTGTTTTTT.

The count of this clonotype is one. This chain links TRBV7-9 with TRBJ2-1; TRBD2 matches at 9 bases. CDR3 length: 20 residues. The trim removed 4 bases at V and 0 bases at J, leaving 16 bases unmatched. The germline V gene has CDR1 SEHNR and CDR2 FQNEAQ (reference sequence). This chain's CDR3 is CASSSRTPGLASSSYNEQFF. The DNA of the CDR3 is TGTGCCAGCAGCTCTAGGACTCCGGGACTAGCATCATCCTCCTACAATGAGCAGTTCTTC.

This clonotype occurred a few times. The J gene is TRBJ2-5, the V gene TRBV6-2 or TRBV6-3; D gene unclear. CDR1 is MNHEY, CDR2 SVGEGT, per germline. This CDR3 is 12 amino acids long. The V end was cut by 0 bases, the J end by 5 bases, with 4 bases between. The CDR3 coding sequence is TGTGCCAGCAGTTACTCGATTGAGACCCAGTACTTC. Translation gives CASSYSIETQYF.

This clonotype was counted a few times. The chain recombines TRBV7-9 with TRBJ1-4, with no clear D. V lost 0 bases and J lost 8, with 10 bases in between. Looked up from germline, CDR1 is SEHNR and CDR2 is FQNEAQ (reference sequence). This CDR3 has 14 residues. The CDR3 here is CASSLAWTLEKLFF. CDR3 DNA sequence: TGTGCCAGCAGCTTAGCTTGGACGTTAGAAAAACTGTTTTTT.

Concerning this clonotype: A read error is possible here, since a much larger clone lies one base away. This rearrangement joins TRBV11-3 to TRBJ2-5; 10 bases are a match to TRBD2. The V segment lost 5 bases and the J segment 7 bases; nucleotides outside the gene matches: 16. Germline CDR1 and CDR2: SGHNT and YENEEA. The length of the CDR3 is 17 residues. CDR3 DNA sequence: TGTGCCAGCAGCGCAGGGACTAGCGAGCCGAAGTTCGCGACCCAGTACTTC. Encoded protein: CASSAGTSEPKFATQYF.

Many counts were recorded for this clonotype. The V call is TRBV23-1, the J call TRBJ2-2; D unresolved. TRBV23-1 is an ORF, and what it does is uncertain. The V end lost 8 bases, the J end lost 4 bases, and 8 bases lay between the germline ends. The CDR3 spans 12 residues. The CDR3 sequence: CASLKITGELFF. The CDR3 nucleotides read TGCGCCAGCCTAAAGATCACCGGGGAGCTGTTTTTT.

The rearrangement joins TRBV29-1 to TRBJ2-5; TRBD1 matches at 9 bases. Germline CDR1 is SQVTM and CDR2 is ANQGSEA. Losses at the gene ends were 6 bases for V and 5 bases for J; bases not matched to a gene: 7. There are 13 residues in the CDR3. The CDR3 here is CSVGTGPLETQYF. CDR3 DNA sequence: TGCAGCGTGGGGACAGGGCCGCTGGAGACCCAGTACTTC.

This clonotype has a count of ten or more. V and J are TRBV18 and TRBJ1-5; D is unclear. The V end was cut by 4 bases, the J end by 0 bases, with 10 bases between. CDR1 KGHSH and CDR2 LQKENI come from the germline V gene. There are 15 residues in the CDR3. The CDR3 loop is CASSRRIDSNQPQHF. The DNA for the CDR3 is TGTGCCAGCTCACGTAGGATTGATAGCAATCAGCCCCAGCATTTT.

The genes are TRBV12-3 or TRBV12-4 and TRBJ2-7; TRBD1 might be the D (6 bases). The CDR3 contains 16 residues. V was trimmed by 5 bases and J by 0 bases, leaving 17 bases between them. DNA of the CDR3: TGTGCCAGCAGTGCCCCCGACAGGACCTACTCCTACGAGCAGTACTTC. This encodes CASSAPDRTYSYEQYF.

This clonotype was counted ten times or more. This sequence joins TRBV29-1 and TRBJ1-2; TRBD1 matches 8 bases. The trim removed 2 bases at V and 7 bases at J, leaving 0 bases unmatched. CDR1 SQVTM and CDR2 ANQGSEA come from the germline V gene. The CDR3 is made up of 11 amino acids. The CDR3 sequence: CSVEQGAGYTF. CDR3 sequence (DNA): TGCAGCGTTGAACAGGGGGCTGGCTACACCTTC.

The sample holds a few counts of this clonotype. This chain links TRBV27 with TRBJ2-7, with 8 bases matching TRBD1. The CDR3 contains 11 residues. The trim removed 6 bases at V and 12 bases at J, leaving 7 bases unmatched. Germline V gene lookup returns CDR1 MNHEY and CDR2 SMNVEV (reference sequence). CDR3 coding DNA: TGTGCCAGCAGCAAGGGACAGGCGTGGTACTTC. This gives the protein CASSKGQAWYF.

This clonotype was seen repeatedly, ten times or more. The chain carries TRBV7-2 and TRBJ2-7, with D perhaps TRBD1 or TRBD2 (5 bases each). V gave up 4 bases and J gave up 2 bases, with 12 bases separating them. CDR1 and CDR2 from the germline V gene are SGHTA and FQGNSA. The CDR3 is 14 amino acids. CDR3 bases: TGTGCCAGCAGCTACGTCTCGGGACCCTACGAGCAGTACGTC. Translated: CASSYVSGPYEQYV.

With respect to this clonotype: A read error may be the cause here, since a much bigger clone is one base away. The chain carries TRBV4-2 and TRBJ2-3; 9 bases line up with TRBD1. The germline V gene has CDR1 LGHNA and CDR2 YNFKEQ. The CDR3 runs 14 residues. Unmatched junction bases numbered 1, after V lost 4 bases and J lost 2 bases. CDR3 in amino acids: CASSRTGDTDTQYF. The CDR3 nucleotides are TGTGCCAGCAGCCGGACAGGGGACACAGATACGCAGTATTTT.

This rearrangement joins TRBV29-1 to TRBJ1-1; the D is unclear. The CDR3 is 12 amino acids. In germline, CDR1 is SQVTM, CDR2 ANQGSEA. Trimming pared 4 bases from V and 3 bases from J, leaving 9 bases between. CDR3 protein: CSVVAGYTEAFF. CDR3 sequence (DNA): TGCAGCGTTGTGGCCGGCTACACTGAAGCTTTCTTT.

This sequence joins TRBV9 and TRBJ1-2; no reliable D call. The CDR3 has 15 residues. Per the germline V gene, CDR1 is SGDLS and CDR2 is YYNGEE. The V gene lost 3 bases and the J gene lost 0 bases, with 12 bases spanning the gap. The CDR3 DNA is TGTGCCAGCAGCGCAAAATTCAGTTCTAACTATGGCTACACCTTC. It encodes CASSAKFSSNYGYTF.

The chain links TRBV27 to TRBJ2-5; unclear D gene. CDR3 length: 11 residues. The V end lost 7 bases, the J end lost 5 bases, and 8 bases lay between the germline ends. Per germline, CDR1 MNHEY and CDR2 SMNVEV (reference sequence). Here the CDR3 reads CASILGETQYF. The CDR3 nucleotides read TGTGCCAGCATCCTAGGGGAGACCCAGTACTTC.

The chain joins TRBV5-1 to TRBJ1-1, with D tentatively TRBD1 (6 bases). Trimming shortened V by 4 bases and J by 0 bases, and 13 bases separated the two germline ends. The CDR3 length is 15 residues. CDR1 is SGHRS and CDR2 is YFSETQ in the germline V gene. CDR3 DNA: TGCGCCAGCAGCGAAGGACAGTCTATGAACACTGAAGCTTTCTTT. Its protein product is CASSEGQSMNTEAFF.

This clonotype ranks as medium-sized (0.01 to 0.1%). This chain joins TRBV12-3 or TRBV12-4 and TRBJ2-7, with 9 bases matching TRBD2. Trimming cost V 6 bases and J 0 bases; bases outside gene matches: 6. The CDR3 runs 15 residues. CDR3 residues: CASSRGLASSYEQYF. The CDR3 coding sequence is TGTGCCAGCAGCCGCGGACTAGCGAGCTCCTACGAGCAGTACTTC.

This clonotype was picked up a small number of times. V gene TRBV20-1 combines with J gene TRBJ2-1, with 8 nucleotides matching TRBD2. The CDR3 runs 15 residues. From germline, CDR1 is DFQATT and CDR2 SNEGSKA (reference sequence). V gave up 3 bases and J gave up 6 bases; unmatched junction bases: 10. CDR3 amino acids: CSASELEREFNEQFF. For the CDR3, the DNA is TGCAGTGCTAGTGAGCTCGAGCGGGAGTTCAATGAGCAGTTCTTC.

This clonotype came up many times. The chain links TRBV28 to TRBJ1-1; D not certain. This CDR3 comprises 13 residues. Trimming took 3 bases from V and 9 from J, leaving 14 bases between them. Per the germline V gene, CDR1 is MDHEN and CDR2 is SYDVKM. The CDR3 protein is CASSFSEKGKAFF. In nucleotides, the CDR3 is TGTGCCAGCAGTTTTAGCGAGAAAGGGAAAGCTTTCTTT.

This clonotype occurred many times. J is TRBJ1-1 and V is TRBV7-6; no firm D call. The CDR3 sequence is 13 residues long. Germline V CDR1 and CDR2: SGHVS, FNYEAQ. Trimming took 5 bases from V and 0 from J, leaving 7 bases between them. The CDR3 sequence is CASSLSLNTEAFF. Here the CDR3 DNA reads TGTGCCAGCAGCCTCAGCTTGAACACTGAAGCTTTCTTT.

The chain is built from TRBV9 and TRBJ2-3; 10 positions match TRBD1. Germline V gives CDR1 SGDLS, CDR2 YYNGEE. The CDR3 length is 20 residues. Trimming removed 1 base from V and 1 base from J; junction bases left unmatched: 15. CDR3 in DNA: TGTGCCAGCAGCGTACCATCCTTTAGACAGGGGGCAGAGGGCACAGATACGCAGTATTTT. Translated, it gives CASSVPSFRQGAEGTDTQYF.